Below are 30 T cell receptor beta chains sequenced from a single sample in a study of T cell clonality in common variable immunodeficiency. Findings and limits, study-wide: Common variable immunodeficiency TCR beta sequences reportedly had fewer deletions and N-nucleotide insertions.

These receptors have no known antigen. Here immunoSEQ multiplex PCR was the method, and the copy in TCRdb shows in-frame clones only, minus some. There are about 15,000 clones in the sample, none observed a single time. Sequenced: peripheral blood mononuclear cells. These receptor sequences come from a human donor with common variable immunodeficiency.

Concerning this clone itself: Read data end 3 residues before the CDR3 end; the end is taken from the germline J gene. This chain uses TRBV18 with TRBJ2-7; 9 bases match TRBD1. V gave up 2 bases and J gave up 2 bases; unmatched junction bases: 7. CDR1 is KGHSH, CDR2 LQKENI, per germline. The CDR3 spans 16 residues. The part of the CDR3 DNA that was read is TGTGCCAGCTCACCAAGGAGGACAGGGGAGACCTACGAG. Amino acid sequence: CASSPRRTGETYE. The complete CDR3 protein is CASSPRRTGETYEQYF.

This clone was seen repeatedly, ten times or more. The read falls 3 residues short of the CDR3 end, and the missing part is taken from the germline J gene. The chain has TRBV7-9 and TRBJ2-3; D is uncertain. The germline V and J ends were trimmed by 5 bases and 2 bases, with 14 bases remaining between them. Germline assignment: CDR1 SEHNR and CDR2 FQNEAQ (reference sequence). The CDR3 contains 15 residues. CDR3: CASSQTSFDTDTQYF. Incomplete CDR3 DNA: TGTGCCAGCAGCCAAACATCTTTTGACACAGATACG.

This clone was picked up many times. Coverage ceases 3 residues before the CDR3 finishes, and the germline J gene fills in the end. This chain connects TRBV2 to TRBJ2-5; weak D call: TRBD2 (6 bases). V was clipped by 8 bases and J by 5 bases, with 6 bases between them. The CDR3 runs to 10 residues. Germline V lookup: CDR1 SNHLY, CDR2 FYNNEI. CDR3 loop: CASGGETQYF. The CDR3 DNA, read in part, is TGTGCCAGCGGGGGGGAGACC.

For this clone: The read ends 3 residues shy of where the CDR3 ends; the end is completed using the germline J gene. J is TRBJ1-2 and V is TRBV18; tentative D call: TRBD1 (5 bases). The CDR3 loop spans 11 amino acids. The germline V gene encodes CDR1 KGHSH and CDR2 LQKENI. Trimming left V 6 bases short and J 4 bases short, with 6 bases between. This CDR3 reads CASSDSYGYTF. The sequenced part of the CDR3 DNA is TGTGCCAGCTCCGACAGCTATGGC. The full variable domain, with the rest looked up from reference TRBV18 and TRBJ1-2, is NAGVMQNPRHLVRRRGQEARLRCSPMKGHSHVYWYRQLPEEGLKFMVYLQKENIIDESGMPKERFSAEFPKEGPSILRIQQVVRGDSAAYFCASSDSYGYTFGSGTRLTVV.

This clone was seen only a few times. With the read ending 3 residues before the CDR3 end, the germline J gene is used to fill in that end. The genes are TRBV7-3 and TRBJ1-6; D is ambiguous. Trimming left V 6 bases short and J 4 bases short, with 16 bases between. Germline CDR1 SGHTA, CDR2 FQGTGA. The CDR3 has 16 amino acids. The CDR3 DNA, read in part, is TGTGCCAGCAGGTTAGTCAAGAGAGCATATAATTCACCC. It is translated as CASRLVKRAYNSP. The entire CDR3 protein reads CASRLVKRAYNSPLHF.

This clone came up a few times. The CDR3 is cut off 3 residues early in the read; its end comes from the germline J gene. The chain recombines TRBV7-8 with TRBJ1-2, with D possibly TRBD1 on 5 matching bases. Trimming removed 5 bases from V and 6 bases from J, with 13 bases in between. Germline values: CDR1 SGHVS, CDR2 FQNEAQ. The CDR3 spans 13 residues. The CDR3 sequence is CASSTVLRDGYTF. The part of the CDR3 DNA that was read is TGTGCCAGCAGCACCGTCCTCAGGGATGGC.

Concerning this clone: The CDR3 end lies 3 residues beyond the end of the read and is filled in from the germline J gene. The genes are TRBV6-1 and TRBJ1-3; perhaps TRBD1 as D (5 bases). The CDR3 loop spans 15 amino acids. The germline V and J ends were trimmed by 2 bases and 4 bases, with 12 bases remaining between them. CDR1 is MNHNS, CDR2 SASEGT, per germline. Here the CDR3 reads CASSETGRAGNTIYF. CDR3 DNA (partial): TGTGCCAGCAGTGAAACCGGCAGGGCCGGAAACACC.

As regards this clone: Read data end 3 residues before the CDR3 end; the end is taken from the germline J gene. The chain carries TRBV19 and TRBJ1-1, with D possibly matching TRBD1 (6 bases). From germline, CDR1 is LNHDA and CDR2 SQIVND (reference sequence). This CDR3 spans 14 amino acids. V lost 5 bases and J 2 bases, leaving 12 bases between the germline ends. The chain's CDR3 is CASSPSGGNTEAFF. CDR3 DNA, as far as it was read: TGTGCCAGTAGTCCTTCTGGGGGCAACACTGAA.

This clone was seen a handful of times. The CDR3 end falls 3 residues outside the read, so it is completed with the germline J gene. The rearrangement uses TRBV5-1 and TRBJ2-5, with 9 bases aligning to TRBD1. J gave up 5 bases and V 4 bases, and 9 bases lay outside the gene matches. Looked up from germline, CDR1 is SGHRS and CDR2 is YFSETQ. The CDR3 sequence is 15 residues long. The CDR3 loop is CASSPAQGAGETQYF. The sequenced part of the CDR3 DNA is TGCGCCAGCAGCCCGGCACAGGGGGCTGGGGAGACC.

This clone was counted a few times. From the germline J gene comes the end of the CDR3, since the read stops 3 residues before it. The rearrangement uses TRBV30 and TRBJ1-1, with D maybe TRBD1 (6 bases). The CDR3 is 15 amino acids. The V end was cut by 3 bases, the J end by 6 bases, with 20 bases between. Germline values: CDR1 GTSNPN, CDR2 SVGIG (reference sequence). The sequenced part of the CDR3 DNA is TGTGCCTGGAGGGCGTACAGGGTACCCCTTCCTGAA. Amino acid sequence: CAWRAYRVPLPE. The full CDR3 protein reads CAWRAYRVPLPEAFF.

A word on this clone: The read falls 3 residues short of the CDR3 end, and the missing part is taken from the germline J gene. The rearrangement joins TRBV7-2 to TRBJ2-1, with TRBD2 matching over 10 bases. This CDR3 comprises 15 residues. With V trimmed by 5 bases and J by 7 bases, 8 bases remained unmatched. Germline V gives CDR1 SGHTA, CDR2 FQGNSA. This CDR3 is CASSHPGLALNEQFF. The sequenced part of the CDR3 DNA is TGTGCCAGCAGCCACCCGGGACTAGCGTTAAATGAG.

This clone was seen ten or more times. The read ends 3 residues early relative to the CDR3; the germline J gene fills the gap. The rearrangement links TRBV10-3 to TRBJ1-2; D might be TRBD1 (5 bases). Germline CDR1 ENHRY, CDR2 SYGVKD. The CDR3 length is 13 residues. Trimming left V 3 bases short and J 4 bases short, with 9 bases between. CDR3 DNA, as far as it was read: TGTGCCATCAGTGACCTCGGGGGCTATGGC. The encoded protein is CAISDLGGYG. Given in full, the CDR3 is CAISDLGGYGYTF.

This clone has a handful of counts. With the read ending 3 residues before the CDR3 end, the germline J gene is used to fill in that end. This chain uses TRBV5-1 with TRBJ1-4, with 9 bases matching TRBD1. The length of the CDR3 is 14 residues. Germline V CDR1 and CDR2: SGHRS, YFSETQ. With 0 bases clipped from V and 6 bases from J, the junction kept 0 bases outside the gene matches. CDR3 bases read: TGCGCCAGCAGCTTGGGGACAGGGGATGAAAAA. Translation: CASSLGTGDEK. The entire CDR3 is CASSLGTGDEKLFF.

This clone showed up many times. Incomplete CDR3 DNA: TGTGCCAGCAGCTTTTGGACAGCGGACACCGGGGAG. It translates to CASSFWTADTGE. Given in full, the CDR3 is CASSFWTADTGELFF. J is TRBJ2-2 and V is TRBV7-2, with a weak D call TRBD1 (6 bases). With the read ending 3 residues before the CDR3 end, the germline J gene is used to fill in that end. Trimming pared 3 bases from V and 3 bases from J, leaving 11 bases between. This CDR3 comprises 15 residues. CDR1 and CDR2 from the germline V gene are SGHTA and FQGNSA.

At least ten counts were recorded for this clone. The CDR3 is cut off 3 residues early in the read; its end comes from the germline J gene. The rearrangement joins TRBV20-1 to TRBJ2-5; D ambiguous. The germline gives CDR1 DFQATT, CDR2 SNEGSKA (reference sequence). There are 12 residues in the CDR3. V lost 3 bases and J lost 1, with 6 bases in between. Incomplete CDR3 DNA: TGCAGTGCTAGTACAGCCCAAGAGACC. Its translation: CSASTAQET. The entire CDR3 reads CSASTAQETQYF.

This clone was observed a handful of times. The read comes to an end 3 residues before the CDR3 does, leaving the germline J gene to fill in the end. The chain recombines TRBV7-9 with TRBJ2-7, with 8 bases that match TRBD1. The length of the CDR3 is 14 residues. Trimming removed 4 bases from V and 2 bases from J; junction bases left unmatched: 4. Germline assignment: CDR1 SEHNR and CDR2 FQNEAQ (reference sequence). CDR3 protein: CASSSGQETYEQYF. The CDR3 DNA, read in part, is TGTGCCAGCAGCTCGGGACAGGAAACCTACGAG.

This clone was picked up a small number of times. The read gets to within 3 residues of the CDR3 end, and the germline J gene fills in the rest. This sequence joins TRBV5-1 and TRBJ2-5, with 9 bases identical to TRBD1. V was pared by 6 bases and J by 5 bases, with 17 bases of the junction left unmatched. CDR3 size: 17 residues. Germline V gene lookup returns CDR1 SGHRS and CDR2 YFSETQ. The chain's CDR3 is CASTSGRTGQGGETQYF. The sequenced CDR3 bases are TGCGCCAGCACCAGCGGACGTACGGGACAGGGAGGGGAGACC. The full variable domain, with the rest looked up from reference TRBV5-1 and TRBJ2-5, is KAGVTQTPRYLIKTRGQQVTLSCSPISGHRSVSWYQQTPGQGLQFLFEYFSETQRNKGNFPGRFSGRQFSNSRSEMNVSTLELGDSALYLCASTSGRTGQGGETQYFGPGTRLLVL.

As regards this clone: The sequence runs out 3 residues before the end of the CDR3; the remainder is reconstructed from the germline J gene. The genes are TRBV29-1 and TRBJ2-5; D remains ambiguous. Germline loops: CDR1 SQVTM, CDR2 ANQGSEA. The CDR3 contains 12 residues. The V and J ends lost 4 bases and 5 bases respectively, with 11 bases between them. The covered CDR3 bases are TGCAGCGTTGGTAAAGGCCGCGAGACC. Amino acid sequence: CSVGKGRET. The CDR3 in its entirety is CSVGKGRETQYF.

This clone was seen only a few times. The read gets to within 3 residues of the CDR3 end, and the germline J gene fills in the rest. The chain joins TRBV19 to TRBJ1-1; the D is unclear. Germline loops: CDR1 LNHDA, CDR2 SQIVND (reference sequence). The CDR3 has 12 residues. The germline V and J ends were trimmed by 6 bases and 1 base, with 6 bases remaining between them. The CDR3 here is CASRRQNTEAFF. The DNA read from the CDR3 is TGTGCCAGTAGAAGACAGAACACTGAA.

This clone has a count of ten or more. The read comes to an end 3 residues before the CDR3 does, leaving the germline J gene to fill in the end. The J gene is TRBJ1-1, the V gene TRBV18; D might be TRBD1 (5 bases). CDR1 is KGHSH and CDR2 is LQKENI in the germline V gene. This CDR3 contains 15 residues. Trimming pared 3 bases from V and 1 base from J, leaving 12 bases between. The CDR3 here is CASSPPSDRNTEAFF. Partial CDR3 DNA: TGTGCCAGCTCACCTCCGAGCGACAGGAACACTGAA.

Relative to its sample, this clone is medium-sized. The CDR3 end falls 3 residues outside the read, so it is completed with the germline J gene. The rearrangement joins TRBV19 to TRBJ1-1; 8 bases line up with TRBD1. V shed 4 bases and J 0 bases; nucleotides not matched to a gene: 4. CDR1 is LNHDA and CDR2 is SQIVND in the germline V gene (reference sequence). CDR3 length: 15 residues. CDR3 DNA, as far as it was read: TGTGCCAGTAGTACGCAGGGGGCGTTGAACACTGAA. This gives the protein CASSTQGALNTE. The full CDR3 is CASSTQGALNTEAFF.

This clone showed up many times. The read is 3 residues too short to cover the CDR3 end, so that end is filled in from the germline J gene. The chain carries TRBV5-5 and TRBJ2-1; tentative D call: TRBD2 (5 bases). Trimming removed 4 bases at V and 8 bases at J, with 19 bases between. This CDR3 is 15 amino acids long. CDR1 is SGHKS and CDR2 is YYEKEE in the germline V gene (reference sequence). The CDR3 is CASSLGAASPDEQFF. The CDR3 bases that were read are TGTGCCAGCAGCCTGGGAGCGGCTTCCCCTGATGAG.

On this clone: Germline and junction disagree at one end, which may indicate a read error. The CDR3 reads CASSLGDSSYNEQFF. CDR3 DNA (partial): TGTGCTAGCAGCTTAGGGGACAGCTCCTACAATGAG. The chain links TRBV7-7 to TRBJ2-1; 7 nucleotides agree with TRBD1. The read gets to within 3 residues of the CDR3 end, and the germline J gene fills in the rest. CDR1 and CDR2 from the germline V gene are SSHAT and FNYEAQ (reference sequence). CDR3 size: 15 residues. The entire variable domain, with the rest obtained from reference TRBV7-7 and TRBJ2-1, is as follows: GAGVSQSPRYKVTKRGQDVTLRCDPISSHATLYWYQQALGQGPEFLTYFNYEAQPDKSGLPSDRFSAERPEGSISTLTIQRTEQRDSAMYRCASSLGDSSYNEQFFGPGTRLTVL.

Judged by abundance, this clone is medium-sized. The read stops 3 residues short of the end of the CDR3; the missing end is completed from the germline J gene. The chain combines TRBV7-6 with TRBJ2-1; TRBD2 agrees at 10 bases. The CDR3 length is 14 residues. V shed 6 bases and J 6 bases; nucleotides not matched to a gene: 5. The V gene's germline CDR1 is SGHVS and CDR2 FNYEAQ. The DNA read from the CDR3 is TGTGCCAGCAGTATCGGGACTAGCGTCAATGAG. Amino acids: CASSIGTSVNE. In full, the CDR3 is CASSIGTSVNEQFF.

Only a few counts were recorded for this clone. The read gets to within 3 residues of the CDR3 end, and the germline J gene fills in the rest. The J gene is TRBJ1-1, the V gene TRBV2; 7 nucleotides align to TRBD1. Germline lookup yields CDR1 SNHLY and CDR2 FYNNEI. The CDR3 spans 13 residues. The part of the CDR3 DNA that was read is TGTGCCAGCAGTGAGGGACAGAGACGGCGA. Translated, it gives CASSEGQRRR. The full CDR3 reads CASSEGQRRRAFF.

This clone occurred many times. From the germline J gene comes the end of the CDR3, since the read stops 3 residues before it. This chain uses TRBV18 with TRBJ2-7, with a tentative D call TRBD1 (6 bases). CDR1 and CDR2 from the germline V gene are KGHSH and LQKENI. V shed 5 bases and J shed 3 bases, with 11 bases lying between them. The CDR3 has 13 residues. CDR3 region: CASSKDRIYEQYF. CDR3 DNA (partial): TGTGCCAGCTCAAAGGACAGAATCTACGAG.

This clone occurred many times. The sequenced fragment ends 3 residues before the CDR3 boundary, so the rest is inferred from the germline J gene. V is TRBV18 and J is TRBJ2-5; D assignment may be TRBD1 or TRBD2 (7 bases each). CDR1 is KGHSH, CDR2 LQKENI, per germline. V dropped 3 bases and J dropped 7 bases, with 18 bases sitting between them. CDR3 length equals 15 residues. Incomplete CDR3 DNA: TGTGCCAGCTCACCGAACACAGGGGCGGGAGTGACC. Protein product: CASSPNTGAGVT. The CDR3 reads in full as CASSPNTGAGVTQYF.

This clone was observed a handful of times. The CDR3 reads CASSPAGVYNEQFF. The part of the CDR3 DNA that was read is TGTGCCAGCAGCCCAGCGGGGGTGTACAATGAG. This chain joins TRBV7-2 and TRBJ2-1, with TRBD2 identical over 8 bases. The read stops 3 residues short of the end of the CDR3; the missing end is completed from the germline J gene. The ends lost 5 bases at V and 4 bases at J; junction bases unmatched: 4. The CDR3 totals 14 residues. The germline V gene encodes CDR1 SGHTA and CDR2 FQGNSA. Full variable domain (missing parts from reference TRBV7-2 and TRBJ2-1): GAGVSQSPSNKVTEKGKDVELRCDPISGHTALYWYRQSLGQGLEFLIYFQGNSAPDKSGLPSDRFSAERTGGSVSTLTIQRTQQEDSAVYLCASSPAGVYNEQFFGPGTRLTVL.

Sample share makes this clone medium-sized. Read sequence stops 3 residues before the CDR3 end, and the germline J gene provides the missing end. The V call is TRBV19, the J call TRBJ2-3; D gene uncertain. This CDR3 contains 13 residues. Germline lookup yields CDR1 LNHDA and CDR2 SQIVND (reference sequence). Trimming took off 5 bases at V and 5 bases at J, with 11 bases between the two ends. The CDR3 region is CASSRLEVDTQYF. The sequenced part of the CDR3 DNA is TGTGCCAGTAGTCGTCTAGAGGTAGATACG.

This clone was observed a handful of times. The read falls 3 residues short of the CDR3 end, and the missing part is taken from the germline J gene. The chain combines TRBV19 with TRBJ1-5; 9 bases map to TRBD1. The ends lost 4 bases at V and 0 bases at J; junction bases unmatched: 1. CDR1 LNHDA and CDR2 SQIVND come from the germline V gene (reference sequence). This CDR3 region has 15 residues. This CDR3 is CASSRDRDSNQPQHF. The CDR3 bases that were read are TGTGCCAGTAGTAGGGACAGGGATAGCAATCAGCCC.